This T cell receptor beta chain comes out of a study of cytomegalovirus exposure and HLA in healthy donors. Germline-derived CDR1 and CDR2 are SGHAT and FQNNGV. V lost 3 bases to trimming and J lost 7 bases; unmatched junction nucleotides: 3. The CDR3 is made up of 12 amino acids. A multiplex PCR was run with 60 Vbeta primers and 13 Jbeta primers. In the source study's methods: Some 9.9 million shared chains were among approximately 80 million unique TCR beta chains counted in a later analysis. Sequenced by immunoSEQ multiplex PCR; TCRdb stores in-frame clones only, minus some. V and J calls and clone size are as listed in that table; D and trimming were resolved from the DNA. The repertoire holds 70,000 or so clones, roughly 89% seen once, with 2% in the top ten. The study, taken as a whole, reports: Sequence variants that were highly shared formed a cluster that was likely a sequencing artifact. Several top significant clusters appeared, in a later analysis, to be linked to common viral pathogens. Later, an analysis showed that TCR beta chains associated with HLA were more clonally expanded than others that were equally common.

Concerning this clone itself: What it binds is not known.

Sequenced input: PBMCs. This clonotype was sampled from a woman aged 30 to 39 in good health and CMV-seronegative. V is TRBV11-2 and J is TRBJ2-7; 7 bases are a match to TRBD2. CDR3 region: CASSLPGGEQYF. CDR3 in DNA: TGTGCCAGCAGCTTGCCGGGGGGAGAGCAGTACTTC.